The 30 T cell receptor beta chains reported below all come from one sample, sequenced in a study of blood T cell repertoires in COVID-19. Repertoires were generated with immunoSEQ multiplex PCR, while TCRdb's copy carries only in-frame clones and drops some. The table has around 200,000 clones, around 75% seen once. Sequencing was carried out using peripheral blood. Receptor source: a woman aged 40 to 55 with COVID-19, enrolled during active disease.

The genes are TRBV5-1 and TRBJ1-1; D is uncertain. Germline lookup yields CDR1 SGHRS and CDR2 YFSETQ. The CDR3 loop spans 14 amino acids. V was cut by 6 bases and J by 0 bases, with 12 bases left in between. DNA for the CDR3: TGCGCCAGCACGACGGGAGGCATGAACACTGAAGCTTTCTTT. Protein sequence: CASTTGGMNTEAFF.

The chain is built from TRBV12-3 or TRBV12-4 and TRBJ2-3, with TRBD2 matching 7 bases. This CDR3 has 12 residues. V lost 1 base and J lost 9; bases outside the gene matches: 1. The CDR3 here is CASSLVGGTQYF. The CDR3 DNA is TGTGCCAGCAGTTTAGTGGGAGGGACGCAGTATTTT.

This chain's CDR3 is CASQGQGWHGYTF. As DNA, the CDR3 is TGTGCCAGCCAAGGACAGGGATGGCATGGCTACACCTTC. The rearrangement links TRBV25-1 to TRBJ1-2; 8 bases fit TRBD1. Germline V lookup: CDR1 MGHDK, CDR2 SYGVNS. The CDR3 runs to 13 residues. Trimming took 8 bases from V and 6 from J; bases not matched to a gene: 8.

The chain uses TRBV7-2 and TRBJ2-2; weak D call: TRBD2 (5 bases). CDR3 length: 15 residues. Between the trimmed V and J ends, which lost 0 bases and 3 bases, there was a span of 8 bases. Germline V gene lookup returns CDR1 SGHTA and CDR2 FQGNSA. The CDR3 sequence is CASSLAGSDTGELFF. CDR3 coding DNA: TGTGCCAGCAGCTTAGCGGGGAGCGACACCGGGGAGCTGTTTTTT.

The chain links TRBV4-2 to TRBJ2-7, with a possible D match to TRBD1 (6 bases). Trimming cost V 2 bases and J 4 bases, with 18 bases left between them. Germline CDR1 is LGHNA and CDR2 is YNFKEQ. CDR3 size: 16 residues. CDR3 DNA: TGTGCCAGCAGCCAACAGGGGAGAGATGGCACGTACGAGCAGTACTTC. Protein product: CASSQQGRDGTYEQYF.

This clone has more than one count but fewer than ten. The chain recombines TRBV20-1 with TRBJ2-1; 9 bases are shared with TRBD2. Germline V gene sequence: CDR1 DFQATT, CDR2 SNEGSKA (reference sequence). Losses at the gene ends were 3 bases for V and 10 bases for J; bases not matched to a gene: 10. The CDR3 sequence is 14 residues long. The CDR3 nucleotides read TGCAGTGCTAGTTTAGCGGGAGTAATAGGGGAGCAGTTCTTC. It encodes CSASLAGVIGEQFF.

The chain uses TRBV4-1 and TRBJ1-6; no firm D call. The ends were cut back, 1 base at V and 3 bases at J, with 10 bases in the middle. The CDR3 contains 16 residues. Per germline, CDR1 MGHRA and CDR2 YSYEKL. The CDR3 reads CASSQGPVIYNSPLHF. The CDR3 region has the DNA TGCGCCAGCAGCCAAGGGCCAGTGATCTATAATTCACCCCTCCACTTT.

Only a few counts were recorded for this clone. This rearrangement joins TRBV10-3 to TRBJ1-4, with D hard to call. The CDR3 has 15 amino acids. Per the germline V gene, CDR1 is ENHRY and CDR2 is SYGVKD. The V and J ends lost 4 bases and 1 base respectively, with 10 bases between them. As DNA, the CDR3 is TGTGCCATCAGTGGTGGCGGGGTAACTAATGAAAAACTGTTTTTT. Translation gives CAISGGGVTNEKLFF.

As DNA, the CDR3 is TGCGCCAGCACCCGGGATGGCGGGAGTGCAGAGACCCAGTACTTC. Translating gives CASTRDGGSAETQYF. The chain couples TRBV5-1 to TRBJ2-5; 7 bases are a match to TRBD2. Germline values: CDR1 SGHRS, CDR2 YFSETQ. V was clipped by 6 bases and J by 4 bases; unmatched bases: 12. The CDR3 covers 15 residues.

The chain couples TRBV25-1 to TRBJ2-5; a weak D match, TRBD2 (5 bases). The germline V and J ends were trimmed by 3 bases and 7 bases, with 21 bases remaining between them. This CDR3 is 16 amino acids long. Germline V gives CDR1 MGHDK, CDR2 SYGVNS. CDR3 loop: CASSEMARVGRGTQYF. CDR3 DNA: TGTGCCAGCAGTGAGATGGCTCGGGTTGGCCGGGGGACCCAGTACTTC. Variable domain in full (rest from reference TRBV25-1 and TRBJ2-5): EADIYQTPRYLVIGTGKKITLECSQTMGHDKMYWYQQDPGMELHLIHYSYGVNSTEKGDLSSESTVSRIRTEHFPLTLESARPSHTSQYLCASSEMARVGRGTQYFGPGTRLLVL.

J is TRBJ2-3 and V is TRBV6-5; TRBD2 matches at 7 bases. Losses at the gene ends were 8 bases for V and 3 bases for J; bases not matched to a gene: 11. The germline CDR1 and CDR2 sequences are MNHEY and SVGAGI. The CDR3 runs 15 residues. In nucleotides, the CDR3 is TGTGCCAGCCTCCTGGGAGGGGTAGGGACAGATACGCAGTATTTT. This codes for CASLLGGVGTDTQYF.

The rearrangement links TRBV5-1 to TRBJ1-2; 9 nucleotides agree with TRBD1. The germline V gene has CDR1 SGHRS and CDR2 YFSETQ. The CDR3 is 16 amino acids. After removal of 4 bases from V and 5 bases from J, the junction contained 12 bases not matched to a gene. Here the CDR3 DNA reads TGCGCCAGCAGCCCGCCCTCGGGACAGGGCAAATATGGCTACACCTTC. Encoded protein: CASSPPSGQGKYGYTF.

The table lists this clone with a few counts. The chain employs TRBV6-5 and TRBJ1-1; D remains ambiguous. CDR3 size: 14 residues. Germline V lookup: CDR1 MNHEY, CDR2 SVGAGI. V was cut by 2 bases and J by 4 bases, with 11 bases left in between. The CDR3: CASSYTVEGTEAFF. Here the CDR3 DNA reads TGTGCCAGCAGTTACACGGTGGAGGGCACTGAAGCTTTCTTT.

V and J are TRBV3-1 (or the pseudogene TRBV3-2) and TRBJ2-3; TRBD2 agrees at 8 bases. The CDR3 sequence is 18 residues long. V shed 4 bases, J shed 4 bases, and the junction held 16 bases outside the gene matches. Per the germline V gene, CDR1 is LGHDT and CDR2 is YNNKEL (reference sequence). CDR3 coding DNA: TGTGCCAGCAGCCCCTTTATGAACGGGGGGGCCGAGGCAGATACGCAGTATTTT. Protein sequence: CASSPFMNGGAEADTQYF.

The CDR3 loop is CASSPTGGPTDTQYF. CDR3 bases: TGTGCCAGCAGCCCGACGGGCGGGCCCACAGATACGCAGTATTTT. The chain is built from TRBV11-2 and TRBJ2-3; TRBD2 might be the D (5 bases). The V end lost 5 bases, the J end lost 2 bases, and 14 bases lay between the germline ends. This CDR3 comprises 15 residues. Germline values: CDR1 SGHAT, CDR2 FQNNGV.

This clone was observed a handful of times. The chain uses TRBV4-3 and TRBJ2-7; D gene ambiguous. Germline values: CDR1 LGHNA, CDR2 YSLEER. The CDR3 is made up of 14 amino acids. Trimming removed 1 base at V and 5 bases at J, with 12 bases between. The CDR3 coding sequence is TGCGCCAGCAGCCAAGTCCTAGGCAGAGACGAGCAGTACTTC. As protein: CASSQVLGRDEQYF.

In its sample, this clone was seen a few times. The V and J genes are TRBV29-1 and TRBJ2-1; 9 bases map to TRBD2. Germline CDR1 SQVTM, CDR2 ANQGSEA. The CDR3 is made up of 15 amino acids. The V gene end was trimmed by 2 bases and the J gene end by 8 bases; junction bases not matched to a gene: 10. CDR3 sequence reads: CSVETPSGNLDEQFF. CDR3 bases: TGCAGCGTTGAAACCCCTAGCGGGAATTTGGATGAGCAGTTCTTC.

The V call is TRBV21-1, the J call TRBJ2-1; the table's TRBD2 call for D was not verified on the DNA. TRBV21-1 is termed a pseudogene. This CDR3 is built from 14 residues. The CDR3 nucleotides are TGTGCCAGCAGCAAAGGGAGCTCTTCCAATGAGCAGTTCTTC. This sequence encodes CASSKGSSSNEQFF.

The chain recombines TRBV7-2 with TRBJ1-5; 7 positions agree with TRBD1. Germline values: CDR1 SGHTA, CDR2 FQGNSA. This CDR3 is built from 16 residues. J gave up 2 bases and V 6 bases, and 10 bases lay outside the gene matches. The CDR3 sequence is CASRPGGQGGNQPQHF. CDR3 nucleotide sequence: TGTGCCAGCAGGCCGGGGGGGCAGGGGGGCAATCAGCCCCAGCATTTT.

The V and J genes are TRBV18 and TRBJ1-1; unclear D gene. The CDR3 consists of 14 residues. V was trimmed by 2 bases and J by 4 bases, leaving 11 bases between them. The V gene's germline CDR1 is KGHSH and CDR2 LQKENI. The CDR3 coding sequence is TGTGCCAGCTCACCAGGGCCGCCGCGCACTGAAGCTTTCTTT. This codes for CASSPGPPRTEAFF.

A single count supports this clone. CDR3 residues: CASSQRRISGEKLFF. DNA of the CDR3: TGTGCCAGCTCCCAAAGGCGAATTTCGGGTGAAAAACTGTTTTTT. The chain carries TRBV18 and TRBJ1-4; D unclear. The V gene lost 6 bases and the J gene lost 7 bases, with 18 bases spanning the gap. The CDR3 spans 15 residues. The germline CDR1 and CDR2 sequences are KGHSH and LQKENI.

The table lists this clone with a count of one. V and J are TRBV11-3 and TRBJ2-5; 8 bases align to TRBD2. The CDR3 runs to 16 residues. The V and J ends lost 1 base and 2 bases, in that order; junction bases with no gene match: 6. Germline values: CDR1 SGHNT, CDR2 YENEEA. CDR3 DNA: TGTGCCAGCAGCTTAGGGTTAGCGGGGACTCAAGAGACCCAGTACTTC. Protein sequence: CASSLGLAGTQETQYF.

The chain joins TRBV19 to TRBJ2-1, with a tentative D call TRBD2 (6 bases). This CDR3 spans 14 amino acids. Between the trimmed V and J ends, which lost 5 bases and 6 bases, there was a span of 14 bases. CDR1 and CDR2 (germline): LNHDA, SQIVND (reference sequence). The CDR3 DNA sequence: TGTGCCAGTAGTCCACTCGGGAGCGTCAATGAGCAGTTCTTC. This sequence encodes CASSPLGSVNEQFF.

The gene calls are TRBV7-3 and TRBJ2-3; maybe TRBD1 (6 bases). Germline CDR1 reads SGHTA; CDR2 reads FQGTGA. Trimming pared 2 bases from V and 5 bases from J, leaving 11 bases between. The length of the CDR3 is 14 residues. The CDR3: CASSLAGAGDTQYF. The DNA for the CDR3 is TGTGCCAGCAGCTTAGCAGGGGCAGGAGATACGCAGTATTTT.

The chain uses TRBV4-3 and TRBJ2-3, with a weak D call TRBD2 (6 bases). V lost 0 bases and J 8 bases, leaving 9 bases between the germline ends. The germline V gene encodes CDR1 LGHNA and CDR2 YSLEER. This CDR3 spans 13 amino acids. CDR3 DNA: TGCGCCAGCAGCCAAGATGAGCGGGCTACGCAGTATTTT. Translated: CASSQDERATQYF.

The chain combines TRBV19 with TRBJ1-2; tentative D call: TRBD1 (6 bases). The CDR3 extends over 14 amino acids. Germline V lookup: CDR1 LNHDA, CDR2 SQIVND (reference sequence). The V end was cut by 3 bases, the J end by 4 bases, with 12 bases between. CDR3 loop: CASSIGQLGYGYTF. For the CDR3, the DNA is TGTGCCAGTAGTATTGGACAGCTTGGCTATGGCTACACCTTC.

This clone has only a few counts. The chain recombines TRBV10-1 with TRBJ1-3; perhaps TRBD1 as D (5 bases). Germline CDR1 reads WNHNN; CDR2 reads SYGVQD (reference sequence). Between the trimmed V and J ends, which lost 9 bases and 7 bases, there was a span of 16 bases. CDR3 size: 13 residues. For the CDR3, the DNA is TGCGCCAGATACCCCGTGGGGCGTAACACCATATATTTT. Residues: CARYPVGRNTIYF.

The chain carries TRBV19 and TRBJ1-6; 8 nucleotides match TRBD1. CDR1 and CDR2 from the germline V gene are LNHDA and SQIVND (reference sequence). Trimming at V came to 11 bases and at J to 1 base, leaving 10 bases not matched to a gene. The CDR3 has 16 amino acids. CDR3 amino acids: CASRGQGGSYNSPLHF. The CDR3 region has the DNA TGTGCCTCCAGGGGGCAGGGTGGATCCTATAATTCACCCCTCCACTTT.

The chain combines TRBV6-6 with TRBJ2-7, with 7 bases matching TRBD2. CDR1 is MNHNY and CDR2 is SVGAGI in the germline V gene (reference sequence). The CDR3 is 15 amino acids. With 10 bases clipped from V and 0 bases from J, the junction kept 12 bases outside the gene matches. The CDR3 region is CATRTGGSSSYEQYF. In DNA form, the CDR3 reads TGTGCCACACGAACGGGAGGATCCTCCTCCTACGAGCAGTACTTC.

This clone has only one observation. The chain couples TRBV5-1 to TRBJ2-7; 10 nucleotides align to TRBD2. Germline trimming cut 0 bases from V and 5 bases from J; bases unmatched to any gene: 8. The CDR3 length is 16 residues. In germline, CDR1 is SGHRS, CDR2 YFSETQ. This CDR3 is CASSLGVSGRSNEQYF. The CDR3 DNA follows: TGCGCCAGCAGCTTGGGGGTTAGCGGGAGGAGTAACGAGCAGTACTTC.